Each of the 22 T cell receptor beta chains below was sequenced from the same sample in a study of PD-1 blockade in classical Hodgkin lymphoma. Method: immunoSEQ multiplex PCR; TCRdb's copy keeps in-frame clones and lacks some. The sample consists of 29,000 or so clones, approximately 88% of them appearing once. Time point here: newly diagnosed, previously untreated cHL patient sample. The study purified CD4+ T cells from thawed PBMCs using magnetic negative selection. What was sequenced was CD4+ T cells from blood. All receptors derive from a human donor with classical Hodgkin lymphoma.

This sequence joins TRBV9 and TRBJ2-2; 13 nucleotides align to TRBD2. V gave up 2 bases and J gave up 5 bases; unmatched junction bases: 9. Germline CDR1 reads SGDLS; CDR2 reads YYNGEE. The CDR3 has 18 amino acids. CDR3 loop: CASSVSGTSGTGTGELFF. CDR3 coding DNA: TGTGCCAGCAGCGTCTCCGGGACTAGCGGGACGGGAACCGGGGAGCTGTTTTTT.

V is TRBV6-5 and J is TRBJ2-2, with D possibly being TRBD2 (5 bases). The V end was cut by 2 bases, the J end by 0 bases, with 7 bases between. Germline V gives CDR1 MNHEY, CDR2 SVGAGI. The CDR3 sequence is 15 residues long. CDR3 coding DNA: TGTGCCAGCAGTTACGAGGGATCGAACACCGGGGAGCTGTTTTTT. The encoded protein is CASSYEGSNTGELFF.

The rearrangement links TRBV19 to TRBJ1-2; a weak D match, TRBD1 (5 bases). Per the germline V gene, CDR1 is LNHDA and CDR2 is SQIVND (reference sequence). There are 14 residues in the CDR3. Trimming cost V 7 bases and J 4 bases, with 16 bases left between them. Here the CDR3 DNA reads TGTGCCAGTACCCCGACTGGTAGGGGCTATGGCTACACCTTC. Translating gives CASTPTGRGYGYTF.

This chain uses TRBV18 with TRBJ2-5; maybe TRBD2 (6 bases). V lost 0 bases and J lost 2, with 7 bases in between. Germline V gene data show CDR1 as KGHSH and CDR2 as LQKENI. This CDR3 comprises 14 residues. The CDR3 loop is CASSPPGTQETQYF. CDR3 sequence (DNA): TGTGCCAGCTCACCACCGGGGACTCAAGAGACCCAGTACTTC.

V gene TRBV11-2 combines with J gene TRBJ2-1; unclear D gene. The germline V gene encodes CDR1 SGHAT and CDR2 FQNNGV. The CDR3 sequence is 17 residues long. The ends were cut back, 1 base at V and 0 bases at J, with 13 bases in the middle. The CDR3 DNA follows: TGTGCCAGCAGCTTAGGCTCTTCTAGGGTCTCCTACAATGAGCAGTTCTTC. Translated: CASSLGSSRVSYNEQFF.

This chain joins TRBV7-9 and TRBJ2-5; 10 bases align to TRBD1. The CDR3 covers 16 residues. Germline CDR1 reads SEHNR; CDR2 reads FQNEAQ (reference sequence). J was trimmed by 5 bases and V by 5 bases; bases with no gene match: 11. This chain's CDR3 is CASSPPPGQGYETQYF. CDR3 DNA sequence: TGTGCCAGCAGCCCGCCTCCGGGACAGGGGTACGAGACCCAGTACTTC.

DNA for the CDR3: TGTGCCAGCTCACCCTGGGACAATACCTACGAGCAGTACTTC. This sequence encodes CASSPWDNTYEQYF. V usage is TRBV18 and J usage is TRBJ2-7, with D tentatively TRBD1 (6 bases). The CDR3 totals 14 residues. From germline, CDR1 is KGHSH and CDR2 LQKENI. V was pared by 3 bases and J by 2 bases, with 11 bases between.

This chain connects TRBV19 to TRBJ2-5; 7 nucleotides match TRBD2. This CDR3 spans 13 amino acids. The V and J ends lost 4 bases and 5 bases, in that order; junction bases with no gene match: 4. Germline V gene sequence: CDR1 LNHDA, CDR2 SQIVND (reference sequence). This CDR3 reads CASSSGSYETQYF. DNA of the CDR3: TGTGCCAGTAGTAGCGGGAGTTACGAGACCCAGTACTTC.

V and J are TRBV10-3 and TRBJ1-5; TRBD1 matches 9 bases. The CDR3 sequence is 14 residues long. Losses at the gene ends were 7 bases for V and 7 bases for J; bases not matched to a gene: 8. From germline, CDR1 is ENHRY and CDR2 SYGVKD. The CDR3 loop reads CAINAQGAEQPQHF. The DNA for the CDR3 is TGTGCCATCAACGCACAGGGGGCAGAGCAGCCCCAGCATTTT.

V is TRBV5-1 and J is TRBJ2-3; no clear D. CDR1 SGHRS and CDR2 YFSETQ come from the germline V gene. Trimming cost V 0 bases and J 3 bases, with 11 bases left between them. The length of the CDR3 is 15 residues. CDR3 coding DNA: TGCGCCAGCAGCTTGGTAGCCAGGACGACAGATACGCAGTATTTT. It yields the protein CASSLVARTTDTQYF.

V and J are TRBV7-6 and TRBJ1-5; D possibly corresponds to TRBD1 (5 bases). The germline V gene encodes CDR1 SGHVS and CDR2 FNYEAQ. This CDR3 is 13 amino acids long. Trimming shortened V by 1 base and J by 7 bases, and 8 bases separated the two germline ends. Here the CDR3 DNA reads TGTGCCAGCAGCTTAGGAGGGGACCAGCCCCAGCATTTT. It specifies CASSLGGDQPQHF. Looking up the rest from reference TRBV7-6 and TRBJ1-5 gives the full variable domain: GAGVSQSPRYKVTKRGQDVALRCDPISGHVSLYWYRQALGQGPEFLTYFNYEAQQDKSGLPNDRFSAERPEGSISTLTIQRTEQRDSAMYRCASSLGGDQPQHFGDGTRLSIL.

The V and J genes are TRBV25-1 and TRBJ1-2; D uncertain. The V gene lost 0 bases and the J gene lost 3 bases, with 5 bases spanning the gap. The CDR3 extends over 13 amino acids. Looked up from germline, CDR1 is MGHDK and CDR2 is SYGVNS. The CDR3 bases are TGTGCCAGCAGTGAATATTTGGACTATGGCTACACCTTC. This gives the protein CASSEYLDYGYTF.

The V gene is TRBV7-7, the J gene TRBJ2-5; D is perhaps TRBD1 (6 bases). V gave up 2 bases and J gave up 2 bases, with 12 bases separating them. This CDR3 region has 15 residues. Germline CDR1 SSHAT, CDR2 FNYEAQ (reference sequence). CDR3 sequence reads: CASSLPGRGQETQYF. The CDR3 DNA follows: TGTGCCAGCAGCTTACCTGGCAGGGGACAAGAGACCCAGTACTTC.

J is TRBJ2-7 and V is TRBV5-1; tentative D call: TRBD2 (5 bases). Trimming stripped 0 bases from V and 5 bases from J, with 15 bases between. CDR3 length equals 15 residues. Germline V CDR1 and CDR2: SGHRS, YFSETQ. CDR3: CASSLALRAENEQYF. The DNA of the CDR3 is TGCGCCAGCAGCTTGGCCCTGAGGGCCGAGAACGAGCAGTACTTC.

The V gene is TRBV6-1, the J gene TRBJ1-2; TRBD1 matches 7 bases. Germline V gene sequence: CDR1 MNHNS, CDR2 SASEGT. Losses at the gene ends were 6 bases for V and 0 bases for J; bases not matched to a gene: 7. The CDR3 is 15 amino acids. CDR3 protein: CASSPGGGANYGYTF. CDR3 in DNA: TGTGCCAGCAGCCCAGGGGGGGGAGCTAACTATGGCTACACCTTC.

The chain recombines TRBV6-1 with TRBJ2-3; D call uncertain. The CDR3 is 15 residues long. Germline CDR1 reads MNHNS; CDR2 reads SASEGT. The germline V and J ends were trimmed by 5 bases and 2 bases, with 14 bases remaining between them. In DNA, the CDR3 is TGTGCCAGCAGTCTAAATTATCTGAACACAGATACGCAGTATTTT. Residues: CASSLNYLNTDTQYF.

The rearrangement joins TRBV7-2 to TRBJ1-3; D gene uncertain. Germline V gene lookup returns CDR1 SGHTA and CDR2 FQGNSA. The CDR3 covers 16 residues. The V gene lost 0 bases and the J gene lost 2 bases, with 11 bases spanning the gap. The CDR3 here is CASSLARTVAGNTIYF. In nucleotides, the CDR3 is TGTGCCAGCAGCTTAGCTCGGACGGTAGCTGGAAACACCATATATTTT.

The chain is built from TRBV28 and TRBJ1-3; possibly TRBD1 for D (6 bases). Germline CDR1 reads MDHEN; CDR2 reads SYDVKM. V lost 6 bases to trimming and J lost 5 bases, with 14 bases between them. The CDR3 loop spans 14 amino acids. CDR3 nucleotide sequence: TGTGCCAGCAGGGAACAGGGCCTACGAAACACCATATATTTT. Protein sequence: CASREQGLRNTIYF.

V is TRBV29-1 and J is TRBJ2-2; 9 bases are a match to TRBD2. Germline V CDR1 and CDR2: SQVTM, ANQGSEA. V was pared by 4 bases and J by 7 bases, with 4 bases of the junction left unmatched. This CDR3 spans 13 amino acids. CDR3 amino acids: CSVGEAGGGELFF. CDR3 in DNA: TGCAGCGTTGGAGAAGCGGGAGGCGGGGAGCTGTTTTTT.

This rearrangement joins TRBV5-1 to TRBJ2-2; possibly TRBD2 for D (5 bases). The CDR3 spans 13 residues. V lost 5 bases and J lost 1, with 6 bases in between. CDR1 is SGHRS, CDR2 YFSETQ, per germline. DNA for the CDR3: TGCGCCAGCAGTGCGGGGAACACCGGGGAGCTGTTTTTT. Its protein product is CASSAGNTGELFF.

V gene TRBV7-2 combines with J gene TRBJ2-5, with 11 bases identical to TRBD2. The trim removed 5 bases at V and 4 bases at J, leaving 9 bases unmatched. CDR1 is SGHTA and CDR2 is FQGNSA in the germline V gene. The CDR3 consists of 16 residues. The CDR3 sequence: CASSRGLAGSRETQYF. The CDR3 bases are TGTGCCAGCAGCCGCGGACTAGCGGGTTCGAGAGAGACCCAGTACTTC.

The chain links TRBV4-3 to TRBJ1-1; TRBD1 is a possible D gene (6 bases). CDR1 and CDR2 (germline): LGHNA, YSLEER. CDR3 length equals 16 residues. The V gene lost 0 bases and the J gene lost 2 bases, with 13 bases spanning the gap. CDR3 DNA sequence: TGCGCCAGCAGCCAAGATATAGGGGGGTCTAACACTGAAGCTTTCTTT. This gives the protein CASSQDIGGSNTEAFF.